The next 32 T cell receptor beta chains were all read from a single sample in a study of blood T cell repertoires in COVID-19. TCRdb keeps only in-frame clones here, not all; method: immunoSEQ multiplex PCR. The sample contains over 200,000 clones, under 90% of which appear only once. The sequenced sample consisted of PBMCs or T cells enriched from blood (not recorded which). These receptors all stem from a woman between 25 and 40 years old with acute COVID-19.

The sample holds one count of this clone. V and J are TRBV7-3 and TRBJ2-2, with TRBD2 as a possible D gene (8 bases). Germline V lookup: CDR1 SGHTA, CDR2 FQGTGA. V was trimmed by 5 bases and J by 3 bases, leaving 16 bases between them. CDR3 length: 16 residues. CDR3 in amino acids: CASSPGRGLYTGELFF. In DNA form, the CDR3 reads TGTGCCAGCAGCCCCGGGAGGGGGCTATACACCGGGGAGCTGTTTTTT.

J is TRBJ1-1 and V is TRBV18; D is uncertain. Germline V gene data show CDR1 as KGHSH and CDR2 as LQKENI. The CDR3 runs 14 residues. The V and J ends lost 3 bases and 1 base respectively, with 9 bases between them. This CDR3 is CASSPSTKNTEAFF. CDR3 coding DNA: TGTGCCAGCTCACCCTCGACAAAGAACACTGAAGCTTTCTTT.

The rearrangement links TRBV7-9 to TRBJ1-5; D remains unclear. V was shortened by 4 bases and J by 6 bases, with 7 bases between the two germline ends. This CDR3 is 12 amino acids long. Per germline, CDR1 SEHNR and CDR2 FQNEAQ (reference sequence). The CDR3 loop is CASSYGGQPQHF. In DNA form, the CDR3 reads TGTGCCAGCAGCTATGGCGGTCAGCCCCAGCATTTT.

V usage is TRBV5-1 and J usage is TRBJ1-1, with TRBD1 matching 10 bases. Trimming removed 4 bases from V and 4 bases from J; junction bases left unmatched: 16. This CDR3 is 18 amino acids long. The germline V gene encodes CDR1 SGHRS and CDR2 YFSETQ. CDR3 nucleotide sequence: TGCGCCAGCAGCCGCTCTCTATCTGGACAGGGGGTTGGCACTGAAGCTTTCTTT. It is translated as CASSRSLSGQGVGTEAFF.

The chain is built from TRBV5-1 and TRBJ1-1, with TRBD1 as a possible D gene (6 bases). V lost 3 bases and J 3 bases, leaving 15 bases between the germline ends. Per the germline V gene, CDR1 is SGHRS and CDR2 is YFSETQ. The CDR3 consists of 15 residues. The CDR3 here is CASSSWGLGDTEAFF. In DNA, the CDR3 is TGCGCCAGCAGCTCATGGGGGCTAGGAGACACTGAAGCTTTCTTT.

The chain combines TRBV28 with TRBJ1-4; D is unclear. The CDR3 is made up of 15 amino acids. Germline V gene data show CDR1 as MDHEN and CDR2 as SYDVKM. V was cut by 5 bases and J by 8 bases, with 18 bases left in between. DNA for the CDR3: TGTGCCAGCAGTACAACCGGGTTCCAAAAGGAAAAACTGTTTTTT. Translated: CASSTTGFQKEKLFF.

The chain couples TRBV27 to TRBJ1-1, with D perhaps matching TRBD1 (6 bases). Trimming removed 7 bases from V and 4 bases from J, with 16 bases in between. The CDR3 runs to 14 residues. From germline, CDR1 is MNHEY and CDR2 SMNVEV (reference sequence). The CDR3 loop reads CASTVQGGGTEAFF. CDR3 nucleotides: TGTGCCAGCACTGTACAGGGAGGGGGCACTGAAGCTTTCTTT.

Concerning this clone itself: The same CDR3 also results from other DNA sequences found in this sample. The chain carries TRBV2 and TRBJ2-7; 9 nucleotides match TRBD1. This CDR3 spans 14 amino acids. Trimming took 6 bases from V and 2 from J; bases not matched to a gene: 5. The germline gives CDR1 SNHLY, CDR2 FYNNEI. CDR3 in amino acids: CASRGQGSAYEQYF. The CDR3 nucleotides read TGTGCCAGCAGAGGACAGGGGTCAGCCTACGAGCAGTACTTC.

This sequence joins TRBV4-2 and TRBJ1-4; D gene ambiguous. CDR1 is LGHNA, CDR2 YNFKEQ, per germline. The CDR3 extends over 15 amino acids. V was trimmed by 1 base and J by 7 bases, leaving 13 bases between them. CDR3 region: CASSQGPRIGEKLFF. Written as DNA, the CDR3 is TGTGCCAGCAGCCAAGGGCCCAGGATAGGTGAAAAACTGTTTTTT.

The chain combines TRBV4-1 with TRBJ2-5; D may be TRBD2 (5 bases). There are 13 residues in the CDR3. The germline V and J ends were trimmed by 0 bases and 9 bases, with 11 bases remaining between them. From germline, CDR1 is MGHRA and CDR2 YSYEKL. CDR3 sequence: CASSQDGKGAQYF. Here the CDR3 DNA reads TGCGCCAGCAGCCAAGATGGTAAGGGAGCCCAGTACTTC.

This chain uses TRBV5-4 with TRBJ2-5; no clear D gene. CDR1 is SGHNT and CDR2 is YYREEE in the germline V gene (reference sequence). V shed 1 base and J shed 4 bases, with 8 bases lying between them. This CDR3 has 13 residues. CDR3 nucleotides: TGTGCCAGCAGCTTGAGCTATACAGAGACCCAGTACTTC. Translation gives CASSLSYTETQYF.

The rearrangement joins TRBV10-3 to TRBJ2-5; possibly TRBD2 for D (6 bases). The CDR3 loop spans 15 amino acids. Germline loops: CDR1 ENHRY, CDR2 SYGVKD. V was cut by 0 bases and J by 4 bases, with 12 bases left in between. The CDR3 DNA reads TGTGCCATCAGTGAGTCGATGGGGGGTACAGAGACCCAGTACTTC. This translates into CAISESMGGTETQYF.

The CDR3 reads CASSTGTESEKLFF. The DNA for the CDR3 is TGTGCCAGCAGTACCGGGACAGAAAGTGAAAAACTGTTTTTT. The chain recombines TRBV7-9 with TRBJ1-4; 7 bases align to TRBD1. Trimming at V came to 6 bases and at J to 7 bases, leaving 8 bases not matched to a gene. Germline CDR1 SEHNR, CDR2 FQNEAQ (reference sequence). CDR3 length equals 14 residues.

The J gene is TRBJ1-3, the V gene TRBV3-1 (or the pseudogene TRBV3-2); maybe TRBD1 (5 bases). CDR1 and CDR2 (germline): LGHDT, YNNKEL (reference sequence). The CDR3 length is 15 residues. The V end lost 5 bases, the J end lost 4 bases, and 15 bases lay between the germline ends. The CDR3 reads CASSSSRRGGNTIYF. Here the CDR3 DNA reads TGTGCCAGCAGCTCTTCCCGGAGGGGAGGAAACACCATATATTTT.

V usage is TRBV24-1 and J usage is TRBJ2-2; 8 bases align to TRBD1. V lost 4 bases to trimming and J lost 4 bases; unmatched junction nucleotides: 10. The CDR3 totals 17 residues. Germline V lookup: CDR1 KGHDR, CDR2 SFDVKD. CDR3 in DNA: TGTGCCACCAGTGACCACTGGACAGGGCGTGTCACCGGGGAGCTGTTTTTT. Translating it yields CATSDHWTGRVTGELFF.

This sequence joins TRBV6-5 and TRBJ1-2; D not certain. The CDR3 consists of 14 residues. V lost 2 bases and J lost 2, with 9 bases in between. Per germline, CDR1 MNHEY and CDR2 SVGAGI. The CDR3 sequence: CASSYDGLNYGYTF. The DNA for the CDR3 is TGTGCCAGCAGTTACGACGGACTCAACTATGGCTACACCTTC.

The chain uses TRBV28 and TRBJ2-1; TRBD1 agrees at 10 bases. The CDR3 is made up of 16 amino acids. CDR1 and CDR2 (germline): MDHEN, SYDVKM. V lost 1 base to trimming and J lost 3 bases; unmatched junction nucleotides: 3. The CDR3 is CASSLSGTGDYNEQFF. The CDR3, as DNA: TGTGCCAGCAGTTTATCGGGGACAGGGGACTACAATGAGCAGTTCTTC.

V is TRBV9 and J is TRBJ1-5; D might be TRBD1 (6 bases). From germline, CDR1 is SGDLS and CDR2 YYNGEE. The CDR3 has 15 residues. Deletions cut 4 bases from V and 0 bases from J, with 11 bases between. CDR3 residues: CASSLGHRSNQPQHF. CDR3 in DNA: TGTGCCAGCAGCCTGGGACACCGTAGCAATCAGCCCCAGCATTTT.

CDR3 in amino acids: CASSAPRGANSPLHF. The CDR3 coding sequence is TGTGCCAGCAGTGCGCCCCGGGGAGCGAATTCACCCCTCCACTTT. The J gene is TRBJ1-6, the V gene TRBV25-1; D not resolved. Trimming stripped 4 bases from V and 7 bases from J, with 14 bases between. CDR1 and CDR2 (germline): MGHDK, SYGVNS. The CDR3 is 15 residues long.

V is TRBV30 and J is TRBJ1-5; 10 bases fit TRBD1. CDR1 and CDR2 (germline): GTSNPN, SVGIG (reference sequence). Trimming at V came to 2 bases and at J to 7 bases, leaving 8 bases not matched to a gene. The CDR3 has 15 residues. The CDR3 sequence: CAWSRRQGARQPQHF. Here the CDR3 DNA reads TGTGCCTGGAGTAGAAGACAGGGGGCAAGACAGCCCCAGCATTTT.

V is TRBV9 and J is TRBJ1-1, with TRBD1 as a possible D gene (6 bases). The CDR3 runs 11 residues. Trimming took off 4 bases at V and 11 bases at J, with 12 bases between the two ends. Germline V gene data show CDR1 as SGDLS and CDR2 as YYNGEE. CDR3 coding DNA: TGTGCCAGCAGCCCAGGGGTGGGGGCTTTCTTT. It codes for CASSPGVGAFF.

V and J are TRBV28 and TRBJ2-7; D might be TRBD1 (5 bases). Germline values: CDR1 MDHEN, CDR2 SYDVKM. This CDR3 comprises 16 residues. V was pared by 4 bases and J by 0 bases, with 16 bases between. The CDR3 sequence is CASSSTSYRSSYEQYF. Here the CDR3 DNA reads TGTGCCAGCAGTTCCACGTCCTACAGGAGCTCCTACGAGCAGTACTTC.

The chain couples TRBV5-1 to TRBJ2-1; a weak D match, TRBD1 (5 bases). CDR1 is SGHRS and CDR2 is YFSETQ in the germline V gene. V was clipped by 7 bases and J by 4 bases, with 12 bases between them. There are 13 residues in the CDR3. CDR3 protein: CASGWAGYNEQFF. The CDR3 DNA reads as TGCGCCAGCGGTTGGGCAGGGTACAATGAGCAGTTCTTC.

The rearrangement links TRBV5-1 to TRBJ2-3; D possibly corresponds to TRBD2 (6 bases). The germline V and J ends were trimmed by 0 bases and 2 bases, with 7 bases remaining between them. Germline CDR1 reads SGHRS; CDR2 reads YFSETQ. The CDR3 spans 14 residues. The CDR3 sequence: CASSLGGVTDTQYF. The CDR3 coding sequence is TGCGCCAGCAGCTTGGGCGGGGTCACAGATACGCAGTATTTT.

The chain joins TRBV7-9 to TRBJ2-7; 9 nucleotides agree with TRBD1. Germline values: CDR1 SEHNR, CDR2 FQNEAQ (reference sequence). The CDR3 length is 14 residues. Trimming removed 6 bases from V and 4 bases from J; junction bases left unmatched: 7. The CDR3 DNA sequence: TGTGCCAGCAGTGACAGGGGGGCGCATTACGAGCAGTACTTC. Translating it yields CASSDRGAHYEQYF.

The chain combines TRBV6-5 with TRBJ2-7; 7 bases are shared with TRBD1. V shed 6 bases, J shed 0 bases, and the junction held 5 bases outside the gene matches. This CDR3 comprises 14 residues. The germline V gene has CDR1 MNHEY and CDR2 SVGAGI. The CDR3 region is CASRTRDSSYEQYF. The CDR3 DNA sequence: TGTGCCAGCAGAACCCGGGACAGCTCCTACGAGCAGTACTTC.

The gene calls are TRBV5-4 and TRBJ1-3; TRBD1 aligns across 11 bases. The CDR3 runs to 13 residues. CDR1 SGHNT and CDR2 YYREEE come from the germline V gene (reference sequence). Trimming cost V 4 bases and J 8 bases; bases outside gene matches: 2. The CDR3, as DNA: TGTGCCAGCAGCATGGGACAGGGGGACACCATATATTTT. Encoded protein: CASSMGQGDTIYF.

The V and J genes are TRBV2 and TRBJ1-6, with D unclear. This CDR3 has 16 residues. Germline V gene sequence: CDR1 SNHLY, CDR2 FYNNEI. V lost 0 bases, J lost 7 bases, and 13 bases lay in between. The CDR3 reads CASSEALLQLNSPLHF. The DNA for the CDR3 is TGTGCCAGCAGTGAAGCGCTTCTTCAACTGAATTCACCCCTCCACTTT.

This clone was picked up many times. The rearrangement uses TRBV5-4 and TRBJ2-1; TRBD2 matches at 9 bases. The ends lost 4 bases at V and 11 bases at J; junction bases unmatched: 4. The CDR3 totals 12 residues. Germline V gene data show CDR1 as SGHNT and CDR2 as YYREEE (reference sequence). Written as DNA, the CDR3 is TGTGCCAGCAGCCCGGGACTAGCAAAGCAGTTCTTC. It codes for CASSPGLAKQFF.

The V call is TRBV7-9, the J call TRBJ2-5; the D is unclear. The V gene's germline CDR1 is SEHNR and CDR2 FQNEAQ (reference sequence). Trimming shortened V by 2 bases and J by 5 bases, and 9 bases separated the two germline ends. The CDR3 runs 13 residues. The CDR3 region is CASSLSTGETQYF. CDR3 sequence (DNA): TGTGCCAGCAGCTTATCGACCGGGGAGACCCAGTACTTC.

The chain carries TRBV5-1 and TRBJ2-3, with TRBD2 matching 10 bases. V dropped 4 bases and J dropped 0; count of bases not matched to a gene: 5. This CDR3 region has 16 residues. CDR1 SGHRS and CDR2 YFSETQ come from the germline V gene. CDR3 in DNA: TGCGCCAGCAGCGCTACTAGCGGGGTCAGCACAGATACGCAGTATTTT. It is translated as CASSATSGVSTDTQYF.

The gene calls are TRBV5-4 and TRBJ2-3, with 8 bases identical to TRBD2. Germline values: CDR1 SGHNT, CDR2 YYREEE (reference sequence). CDR3 size: 15 residues. After removal of 4 bases from V and 2 bases from J, the junction contained 6 bases not matched to a gene. The DNA for the CDR3 is TGTGCCAGCAGCCTTAGCGGGGACTACACAGATACGCAGTATTTT. As protein: CASSLSGDYTDTQYF. Drawing the rest from reference TRBV5-4 and TRBJ2-3, the complete variable domain is ETGVTQSPTHLIKTRGQQVTLRCSSQSGHNTVSWYQQALGQGPQFIFQYYREEENGRGNFPPRFSGLQFPNYSSELNVNALELDDSALYLCASSLSGDYTDTQYFGPGTRLTVL.